Listed below are T cell receptor beta chains from one sample, sequenced in a study of regulatory T cells in long-lasting Graves disease. Each CDR3 protein gets one entry after TCRdb re-called the multiplex PCR reads with MiXCR. Among some 330,000 distinct CDR3 sequences listed, 20% to 25% were seen once. The specimen was peripheral blood mononuclear cells (PBMCs), collected when the disease was refractory, from a patient treated with antithyroid drugs. These TCRs come from a woman between 35 and 50 years old with Graves disease. Each CDR3 is given with its conserved first and last residue. Fields, in order: clone size, J gene, D gene, V gene, CDR3 protein, CDR3 DNA. A D gene is named only where the DNA matches it firmly. Clone size is shown for a subset of rows, as once, few, many or a class of expanded clone.

>.|TRBJ2-3|TRBD2|TRBV5-1
CASRLLAGGTDTQYF
TGCGCCAGCAGACTTTTAGCGGGAGGGACAGATACGCAGTATTTT
>.|TRBJ2-2|.|TRBV6-5
CASSYWGGAGINTGELFF
TGTGCCAGCAGTTACTGGGGGGGCGCCGGTATTAACACCGGGGAGCTGTTTTTT
>many|TRBJ2-7|TRBD2|TRBV28
CASSVGTSGRAWDLEQYF
TGTGCCAGCAGCGTGGGGACTAGCGGGAGGGCCTGGGATCTCGAGCAGTACTTC
>many|TRBJ1-1|.|TRBV20-1
CSARWRGRKAEAFF
TGCAGTGCTAGATGGAGGGGGAGGAAGGCTGAAGCTTTCTTT
>many|TRBJ2-7|TRBD2|TRBV7-2
CASRREPGGHEQYF
TGTGCCAGCAGGCGGGAGCCGGGTGGGCACGAGCAGTACTTC
>.|TRBJ2-5|TRBD2|TRBV10-3
CAISAGGSETQYF
TGTGCCATCAGTGCAGGCGGGAGTGAGACCCAGTACTTC
>many|TRBJ2-5|.|TRBV12-3/TRBV12-4
CASNRVGKETQYF
TGTGCCAGCAACAGGGTTGGGAAAGAGACCCAGTACTTC
>many|TRBJ2-4|.|TRBV2
CASSNSGARAKNIQYF
TGTGCCAGCAGTAACTCCGGGGCTCGGGCCAAAAACATTCAGTACTTC
>few|TRBJ2-2|TRBD2|TRBV6-5
CASSYRGGRNTGELFF
TGTGCCAGCAGTTACAGGGGCGGGAGAAACACCGGGGAGCTGTTTTTT
>many|TRBJ1-1|.|TRBV28
CASSLSVFEAFF
TGTGCCAGCAGTCTCTCAGTCTTTGAAGCTTTCTTT
>few|TRBJ2-7|.|TRBV7-8
CASSLINGAYEQYF
TGTGCCAGCAGCTTAATCAACGGCGCCTACGAGCAGTACTTC
>many|TRBJ1-1|.|TRBV28
CASSLNKDRYTEAFF
TGTGCCAGCAGTTTAAACAAGGATCGGTACACTGAAGCTTTCTTT
>.|TRBJ1-2|TRBD1|TRBV4-1
CASSPTGSLFGYTF
TGCGCCAGCAGCCCGACAGGGTCTTTGTTCGGCTACACCTTC
>.|TRBJ2-4|TRBD1|TRBV4-2
CASSHPGTVAKNIQYF
TGTGCCAGCAGCCACCCAGGGACAGTAGCCAAAAACATTCAGTACTTC
>many|TRBJ1-2|.|TRBV10-3
CAISESPERGYTF
TGTGCCATCAGTGAGTCGCCGGAGAGGGGCTACACCTTC
>many|TRBJ2-5|TRBD2|TRBV3-1
CASSQERLAGAETQYF
TGTGCCAGCAGCCAAGAAAGACTAGCGGGAGCAGAGACCCAGTACTTC
>.|TRBJ2-1|.|TRBV2
CASSLYNEQFF
TGTGCCAGCAGTTTGTACAATGAGCAGTTCTTC
>.|TRBJ1-3|.|TRBV3-1
CASSQTPGRNTIYF
TGTGCCAGCAGCCAAACCCCGGGACGGAACACCATATATTTT
>.|TRBJ1-1|.|TRBV6-1
CASRPPKGVSKTEAFF
TGTGCCAGCAGGCCCCCGAAGGGGGTGTCTAAAACTGAAGCTTTCTTT
>many|TRBJ2-7|TRBD2|TRBV10-3
CAIREGLAGGPYEQYF
TGTGCCATCAGGGAGGGATTAGCGGGAGGCCCCTACGAGCAGTACTTC
>few|TRBJ2-1|.|TRBV13
CASTINGEQFF
TGTGCCAGCACCATTAATGGCGAGCAGTTCTTC
>.|TRBJ1-2|TRBD1|TRBV5-1
CASSFLGQGYGYTF
TGCGCCAGCAGCTTCCTGGGACAGGGATATGGCTACACCTTC
>once|TRBJ2-7|.|TRBV7-8
CASSLGVEYEQYF
TGTGCCAGCAGCTTAGGCGTGGAATACGAGCAGTACTTC
>.|TRBJ2-1|.|TRBV30
CAWSPVGYEQFF
TGTGCCTGGAGTCCCGTGGGCTATGAGCAGTTCTTC
>.|TRBJ2-7|TRBD2|TRBV20-1
CSAPYLAGFYEQYF
TGCAGTGCTCCTTATCTAGCGGGTTTCTACGAGCAGTACTTC
>many|TRBJ1-1|TRBD1|TRBV28
CASSLFGTGRPFF
TGTGCCAGCAGTTTATTTGGGACAGGGAGGCCTTTCTTT
>many|TRBJ2-7|.|TRBV4-1
CASSQDPYEQYF
TGCGCCAGCAGCCAAGATCCCTACGAGCAGTACTTC
>.|TRBJ1-5|.|TRBV6-1
CASRGTLVQPQHF
TGTGCCAGCAGGGGGACGTTGGTTCAGCCCCAGCATTTT
>few|TRBJ1-1|.|TRBV30
CAWNPSGRKNTEAFF
TGTGCCTGGAACCCCTCGGGCAGGAAAAACACTGAAGCTTTCTTT
>many|TRBJ2-5|TRBD1|TRBV28
CASSTPPTGGETQYF
TGTGCCAGCAGCACCCCCCCAACAGGGGGAGAGACCCAGTACTTC
>few|TRBJ2-1|.|TRBV11-2
CASSLVKSSYNEQFF
TGTGCCAGCAGCTTAGTGAAAAGCTCCTACAATGAGCAGTTCTTC
>.|TRBJ2-1|TRBD2|TRBV28
CASSITSGLGNEQFF
TGTGCCAGCAGTATAACTAGCGGCCTGGGGAATGAGCAGTTCTTC
>.|TRBJ2-3|.|TRBV20-1
CSARVPSTDTQYF
TGCAGTGCTAGAGTACCGAGCACAGATACGCAGTATTTT
>many|TRBJ1-1|.|TRBV6-4
CASSEGLNTEAFF
TGTGCCAGCAGTGAAGGACTGAACACTGAAGCTTTCTTT
>many|TRBJ1-2|.|TRBV20-1
CSATQDYGYTF
TGCAGTGCTACACAAGACTATGGCTACACCTTC
>.|TRBJ2-7|.|TRBV3-1
CASSHRTAIFYEQYF
TGTGCCAGCAGCCATCGGACAGCAATATTCTACGAGCAGTACTTC
>many|TRBJ1-5|.|TRBV28
CASSLWNQPQHF
TGTGCCAGCAGTTTATGGAATCAGCCCCAGCATTTT
>.|TRBJ2-3|TRBD1|TRBV28
CASSGGTGGADSYDTQYF
TGTGCCAGCAGTGGGGGGACAGGGGGCGCCGATTCGTATGATACGCAGTATTTT
>.|TRBJ2-3|TRBD2|TRBV28
CASRPTAGGGYRDTDTQYF
TGTGCCAGCAGACCCACAGCGGGAGGGGGCTATAGAGACACAGATACGCAGTATTTT
>many|TRBJ2-7|.|TRBV5-5
CASSLAGRTMGYEQYF
TGTGCCAGCAGCTTGGCGGGCAGAACCATGGGCTACGAGCAGTACTTC
>few|TRBJ2-3|TRBD2|TRBV28
CASNGLVITDTQYF
TGTGCCAGCAACGGACTAGTGATCACAGATACGCAGTATTTT
>many|TRBJ2-6|.|TRBV7-3
CASSLPEGQGGSYSGANVLTF
TGTGCCAGCAGCTTACCGGAGGGGCAGGGCGGATCTTACTCTGGGGCCAACGTCCTGACTTTC
>few|TRBJ1-3|.|TRBV11-2
CASSKQGTGNTIYF
TGTGCCAGCAGCAAACAGGGAACTGGAAACACCATATATTTT
>few|TRBJ1-1|TRBD1|TRBV20-1
CSAGGQLNTEAFF
TGCAGTGCAGGGGGACAGCTGAACACTGAAGCTTTCTTT
>few|TRBJ1-3|TRBD1|TRBV6-4
CASSYTLPDRERNTIYF
TGTGCCAGCAGTTATACTTTGCCGGACAGGGAACGCAACACCATATATTTT
>many|TRBJ1-5|TRBD1|TRBV6-5
CASSSDRGQPQHF
TGTGCCAGCAGTTCGGACAGGGGGCAGCCCCAGCATTTT
>few|TRBJ2-2|.|TRBV15
CATGRDKEAGELFF
TGTGCCACCGGCAGAGATAAAGAGGCGGGGGAGCTGTTTTTT
>few|TRBJ1-1|TRBD1|TRBV19
CASSIFGTGVTEAFF
TGTGCCAGTAGTATTTTCGGGACAGGCGTCACTGAAGCTTTCTTT
>many|TRBJ2-2|.|TRBV28
CAGRGGAGSLGELFF
TGTGCCGGCCGAGGGGGGGCAGGTTCGCTCGGGGAGCTGTTTTTT
>.|TRBJ2-2|.|TRBV7-3
CASSLAPGWSNTGELFF
TGTGCCAGCAGCTTAGCGCCCGGGTGGTCGAACACCGGGGAGCTGTTTTTT
>many|TRBJ2-7|TRBD2|TRBV6-5
CASSYSIVGGVYEQYF
TGTGCCAGCAGTTACTCGATCGTTGGGGGGGTCTACGAGCAGTACTTC
>many|TRBJ2-7|TRBD2|TRBV28
CASSFTGRALEQYF
TGTGCCAGCAGTTTCACCGGGAGGGCCCTCGAGCAGTACTTC
>many|TRBJ2-7|.|TRBV6-5
CASSYALGQGPDYEQYF
TGTGCCAGCAGTTACGCCCTTGGTCAGGGACCCGACTACGAGCAGTACTTC
>few|TRBJ2-2|.|TRBV27
CASSATWDSRNTGELFF
TGTGCCAGCAGTGCAACTTGGGACTCCCGAAACACCGGGGAGCTGTTTTTT
>many|TRBJ2-7|TRBD1|TRBV28
CATRQGQQYF
TGTGCCACCAGACAGGGACAGCAGTACTTC